Listed below are T cell receptor beta chains from one sample, sequenced in a study of shared clonotypes between healthy human individuals. The assay was immunoSEQ multiplex PCR, and TCRdb's table has in-frame clones only and misses some. Among roughly 2.6 million clones, approximately 92% were seen once, and the ten largest hold about 0.13%. Sequenced input: naive CD4+ T cells sorted from blood. These receptors were obtained from a man younger than 35 in good health. Each CDR3 is given with its conserved first and last residue. D genes are given only for firm matches. Some rows mark clone size as missing; the rest say once, few, many or name a class of expanded clone.

V: TRBV6-1
size: NA
J: TRBJ2-3
D: TRBD1
DNA: TGTGCCAGCAGGATTGACAGGGGGAGAACAGATACGCAGTATTTT
CDR3: CASRIDRGRTDTQYF

V: TRBV5-1
size: NA
J: TRBJ2-7
D: NA
DNA: TGCGCCAGCAGCTTGGAAGCGCGATCATACGAGCAGTACTTC
CDR3: CASSLEARSYEQYF

V: TRBV19
size: NA
J: TRBJ2-1
D: TRBD2
DNA: TGTGCCAGTGCGGCGGGAGGGTTATCCTACAATGAGCAGTTCTTC
CDR3: CASAAGGLSYNEQFF

V: TRBV7-8
size: NA
J: TRBJ2-2
D: NA
DNA: TGTGCCAGCAGCTTAGCGGGGGGGCGAACTAACACCGGGGAGCTGTTTTTT
CDR3: CASSLAGGRTNTGELFF

V: TRBV10-1
size: NA
J: TRBJ2-5
D: TRBD2
DNA: TGCGCCAGCAGTTTGGGACTACAAGAGACCCAGTACTTC
CDR3: CASSLGLQETQYF

V: TRBV5-1
size: NA
J: TRBJ2-5
D: NA
DNA: TGCGCCAGCAGCGGCGGGAATGTCCAAGAGACCCAGTACTTC
CDR3: CASSGGNVQETQYF

V: TRBV28
size: NA
J: TRBJ1-1
D: TRBD1
DNA: TGTGCCAGCAGTCTACGGACAGGGGGAGTGACTGAAGCTTTCTTT
CDR3: CASSLRTGGVTEAFF

V: TRBV9
size: NA
J: TRBJ1-6
D: NA
DNA: TGTGCCAGCAGCCTAGGGGCTGGGCCCCTCTATAATTCACCCCTCCACTTT
CDR3: CASSLGAGPLYNSPLHF

V: TRBV5-1
size: NA
J: TRBJ2-3
D: NA
DNA: TGCGCCAGCCGCGCCGGGACTGGGACAGATACGCAGTATTTT
CDR3: CASRAGTGTDTQYF

V: TRBV19
size: NA
J: TRBJ2-3
D: TRBD1
DNA: TGTGCCAGTACGAGACAGGGGACAGGGACAGATACGCAGTATTTT
CDR3: CASTRQGTGTDTQYF

V: TRBV6-1
size: once
J: TRBJ1-2
D: NA
DNA: TGTGCCAGTAGCATCCGGGACCCCGGAGATGGCTACACCTTC
CDR3: CASSIRDPGDGYTF

V: TRBV5-6
size: NA
J: TRBJ1-6
D: NA
DNA: TGTGCCAGCAGCTCCCTAGGAGGTTCACCCCTCCACTTT
CDR3: CASSSLGGSPLHF

V: TRBV29-1
size: NA
J: TRBJ1-2
D: NA
DNA: TGCAGCGTTGAACTCGGAGGTCCAGGGGGCTACACCTTC
CDR3: CSVELGGPGGYTF

V: TRBV6-6
size: once
J: TRBJ2-7
D: TRBD2
DNA: TGTGCCAGCTCACGACTGGGGGGGGAGCAGTACTTC
CDR3: CASSRLGGEQYF

V: TRBV7-9
size: NA
J: TRBJ1-2
D: NA
DNA: TGTGCCAGCAGCTTTAACAGTCTGTTTGGCTACACCTTC
CDR3: CASSFNSLFGYTF

V: TRBV4-1
size: NA
J: TRBJ1-3
D: NA
DNA: TGCGCCAGCAGCCAAGTTGGTATACGGGAAAACACCATATATTTT
CDR3: CASSQVGIRENTIYF

V: TRBV19
size: NA
J: TRBJ1-5
D: TRBD1
DNA: TGTGCCAGTCACCCGGGACAGGGGTCCCTTTATAGCAATCAGCCCCAGCATTTT
CDR3: CASHPGQGSLYSNQPQHF

V: TRBV19
size: NA
J: TRBJ1-5
D: TRBD1
DNA: TGTGCCAGTAGGGGGACAGGGACATTTACGGGGCCCCAGCATTTT
CDR3: CASRGTGTFTGPQHF

V: TRBV7-9
size: NA
J: TRBJ1-1
D: NA
DNA: TGTGCCAGCAGCTCGTATTCTGCGGGACGGAACACTGAAGCTTTCTTT
CDR3: CASSSYSAGRNTEAFF

V: TRBV5-1
size: NA
J: TRBJ2-7
D: TRBD2
DNA: TGCGCCAGCAGCATACGACTAGCTGGTGACGAGCAGTACTTC
CDR3: CASSIRLAGDEQYF

V: TRBV10-1
size: NA
J: TRBJ2-1
D: NA
DNA: TGCGCCAGCAGTGCTATGAAGGGGGACCACAATGAGCAGTTCTTC
CDR3: CASSAMKGDHNEQFF

V: TRBV7-2
size: NA
J: TRBJ1-1
D: NA
DNA: TGTGCCAGCAGCTGGCAGGGGAACACTGAAGCTTTCTTT
CDR3: CASSWQGNTEAFF

V: TRBV10-1
size: once
J: TRBJ1-1
D: TRBD1
DNA: TGCGCCAGCCGTCGGACAGGGTCCACTGAAGCTTTCTTT
CDR3: CASRRTGSTEAFF

V: TRBV28
size: once
J: TRBJ2-1
D: NA
DNA: TGTGCCAGCAGTCCCCCGGTCAGGGGTTCATACAATGAGCAGTTCTTC
CDR3: CASSPPVRGSYNEQFF

V: TRBV19
size: NA
J: TRBJ2-7
D: NA
DNA: TGTGCCAGTAGTATGGTCTACGGGAGCGGAGGCGAGCAGTACTTC
CDR3: CASSMVYGSGGEQYF

V: TRBV11-2
size: NA
J: TRBJ2-1
D: TRBD2
DNA: TGTGCCAGCAGCTTAAGAGGAGCTAGCGGAAAGTACAATGAGCAGTTCTTC
CDR3: CASSLRGASGKYNEQFF

V: TRBV4-1
size: NA
J: TRBJ2-1
D: NA
DNA: TGCGCCAGCAGCCAAGGGTCTTACAATGAGCAGTTCTTC
CDR3: CASSQGSYNEQFF

V: TRBV5-1
size: NA
J: TRBJ2-7
D: TRBD1
DNA: TGCGCCAGCAGCTCGGGGGACAGGTCGGGATACGAGCAGTACTTC
CDR3: CASSSGDRSGYEQYF

V: TRBV5-1
size: NA
J: TRBJ1-1
D: NA
DNA: TGCGCCAGCAGCTTGGCCCGGACATCGAACACTGAAGCTTTCTTT
CDR3: CASSLARTSNTEAFF

V: TRBV7-6
size: NA
J: TRBJ1-6
D: TRBD1
DNA: TGTGCCAGCAGCCCCCGAGACAGGGGCTCACCCCTCCACTTT
CDR3: CASSPRDRGSPLHF

V: TRBV2
size: NA
J: TRBJ1-1
D: TRBD1
DNA: TGTGCCAGCAGACACAGGGGCCAGAACACTGAAGCTTTCTTT
CDR3: CASRHRGQNTEAFF

V: TRBV6-6
size: NA
J: TRBJ1-1
D: NA
DNA: TGTGCCAGCAGCGAGAGCCGAAACACTGAAGCTTTCTTT
CDR3: CASSESRNTEAFF

V: TRBV28
size: NA
J: TRBJ2-5
D: NA
DNA: TGTGCCAGCAGTTTACAGGGATTGGAGACCCAGTACTTC
CDR3: CASSLQGLETQYF

V: TRBV6-5
size: NA
J: TRBJ2-7
D: NA
DNA: TGTGCCAGCAGAACCTCTAGGGACGCAGCCTACGAGCAGTACTTC
CDR3: CASRTSRDAAYEQYF

V: TRBV6-5
size: NA
J: TRBJ1-4
D: NA
DNA: TGTGCCAGCAGATCGGACGGAAATGAAAAACTGTTTTTT
CDR3: CASRSDGNEKLFF

V: TRBV5-1
size: NA
J: TRBJ1-2
D: NA
DNA: TGCGCCAGCAGCTTGGAGGGGGGCTCGCTTTATGGCTACACCTTC
CDR3: CASSLEGGSLYGYTF

V: TRBV7-9
size: NA
J: TRBJ1-6
D: TRBD1
DNA: TGTGCCAGCAGCTCGGGACAGGGGGAGGGACCCCTCCACTTT
CDR3: CASSSGQGEGPLHF

V: TRBV11-3
size: NA
J: TRBJ1-1
D: NA
DNA: TGTGCCAGCAGCTTCGGGCACAACACTGAAGCTTTCTTT
CDR3: CASSFGHNTEAFF

V: TRBV5-4
size: NA
J: TRBJ1-1
D: TRBD1
DNA: TGTGCCAGCAGCGGGGACAGGGGGATCAACACTGAAGCTTTCTTT
CDR3: CASSGDRGINTEAFF

V: TRBV19
size: few
J: TRBJ1-5
D: NA
DNA: TGTGCCAGTTCGGCAGTGTCGAGTCAGCCCCAGCATTTT
CDR3: CASSAVSSQPQHF

V: TRBV5-1
size: NA
J: TRBJ2-7
D: TRBD1
DNA: TGCGCCAGCAGCTCGGGACAGGGGTTAAACGAGCAGTACTTC
CDR3: CASSSGQGLNEQYF

V: TRBV6-4
size: NA
J: TRBJ2-7
D: TRBD2
DNA: TGTGCCACCAAGATCTCGACTAGCGGGAGCTCCTACGAGCAGTACTTC
CDR3: CATKISTSGSSYEQYF

V: TRBV6-6
size: NA
J: TRBJ2-5
D: TRBD1
DNA: TGTGCCAGCAGTTACTCACAGGGGTTGGAGACCCAGTACTTC
CDR3: CASSYSQGLETQYF

V: TRBV5-4
size: NA
J: TRBJ1-1
D: NA
DNA: TGTGCCAGCATTTCAACGGGGGGGAACACTGAAGCTTTCTTT
CDR3: CASISTGGNTEAFF

V: TRBV2
size: NA
J: TRBJ1-3
D: TRBD1
DNA: TGTGCCAGCAGTGGGTCCCGGGACAGGGCCCTAGCCTCTGGAAACACCATATATTTT
CDR3: CASSGSRDRALASGNTIYF

V: TRBV25-1
size: NA
J: TRBJ1-6
D: NA
DNA: TGTGCCAGCAGATCAACAGGGACGTTGGGTAATTCACCCCTCCACTTT
CDR3: CASRSTGTLGNSPLHF

V: TRBV7-9
size: NA
J: TRBJ1-1
D: NA
DNA: TGTGCCAGCAGCTTATTACGCATGAACACTGAAGCTTTCTTT
CDR3: CASSLLRMNTEAFF

V: TRBV9
size: NA
J: TRBJ2-5
D: TRBD1
DNA: TGTGCCAGCAGCTTGTCCGGGACAGGGCTTCGAGAGACCCAGTACTTC
CDR3: CASSLSGTGLRETQYF

V: TRBV4-1
size: NA
J: TRBJ1-5
D: NA
DNA: TGCGCCAGCAGCCAATCTCGGGACCCGGTGGAGTCCCAGCATTTT
CDR3: CASSQSRDPVESQHF

V: TRBV13
size: NA
J: TRBJ1-2
D: NA
DNA: TGTGCCAGCAGCTGGACCCAAGGGGGCTACACCTTC
CDR3: CASSWTQGGYTF

V: TRBV6-6
size: NA
J: TRBJ2-7
D: NA
DNA: TGTGCCAGCAGTTGGGGGCAGGGCTACGAGCAGTACTTC
CDR3: CASSWGQGYEQYF

V: TRBV18
size: few
J: TRBJ1-1
D: TRBD1
DNA: TGTGCCAGCTCACCGACAGGGCCGTCGAACACTGAAGCTTTCTTT
CDR3: CASSPTGPSNTEAFF

V: TRBV4-1
size: once
J: TRBJ2-5
D: NA
DNA: TGCGCCAGCAGCCAGCCGGGCTCGACCAAAGAGACCCAGTACTTC
CDR3: CASSQPGSTKETQYF

V: TRBV2
size: once
J: TRBJ2-7
D: NA
DNA: TGTGCCAGCAGTGAGCAGGGCTACTACGAGCAGTACTTC
CDR3: CASSEQGYYEQYF